The present T cell receptor beta chain was sequenced within a study of cytomegalovirus exposure and HLA in healthy donors. Points from the study as a whole: Using a false discovery rate of 0.05, a later analysis showed that some 16,000 TCR beta sequences were associated with HLA alleles. Likely technical artifact: a cluster of highly shared sequence variants. An analysis that came later showed most CMV-associated TCR beta chains appearing HLA-restricted. In most subjects, TCR beta sequences reportedly gave accurate predictions of HLA-A and HLA-B alleles.

Vbeta (60) and Jbeta (13) primers were used in the PCR. The data were produced by immunoSEQ multiplex PCR, yet TCRdb's version contains in-frame clones alone and is incomplete. The sample lists over 150,000 clones, under 90% seen once, with about 4.5% in the top ten. Germline V gene lookup returns CDR1 LNHDA and CDR2 SQIVND (reference sequence). The CDR3 contains 13 residues. With 2 bases clipped from V and 7 bases from J, the junction kept 4 bases outside the gene matches. As concerns this clone: Its antigen is not identified.

Sequencing was carried out using PBMCs. This sequence originates from a man aged 25-40 years in good health and CMV-seronegative. The V gene is TRBV19, the J gene TRBJ1-1; 7 positions match TRBD1. The CDR3 loop reads CASSILGTVEAFF. In DNA form, the CDR3 reads TGTGCCAGTAGTATACTGGGGACAGTTGAAGCTTTCTTT.